This TCR beta chain stems from a study of cytomegalovirus exposure and HLA in healthy donors. It was with 60 Vbeta and 13 Jbeta primers that the PCR ran. Here immunoSEQ multiplex PCR was the method, and the copy in TCRdb shows in-frame clones only, minus some. This sample's clone table lists some 44,000 clones. The CDR3 has 17 residues. V gave up 4 bases and J gave up 5 bases; unmatched junction bases: 14. From germline, CDR1 is GTSNPN and CDR2 SVGIG (reference sequence). The V gene is TRBV30, the J gene TRBJ2-2, with TRBD1 matching over 9 bases. The sample consisted of PBMCs. The clonotype was recovered from a woman aged 25 to 45 in good health and CMV-seronegative. The CDR3 protein is CAWTLGQGQFGTGELFF. The CDR3 bases are TGTGCCTGGACGCTGGGACAGGGACAGTTCGGTACCGGGGAGCTGTTTTTT.